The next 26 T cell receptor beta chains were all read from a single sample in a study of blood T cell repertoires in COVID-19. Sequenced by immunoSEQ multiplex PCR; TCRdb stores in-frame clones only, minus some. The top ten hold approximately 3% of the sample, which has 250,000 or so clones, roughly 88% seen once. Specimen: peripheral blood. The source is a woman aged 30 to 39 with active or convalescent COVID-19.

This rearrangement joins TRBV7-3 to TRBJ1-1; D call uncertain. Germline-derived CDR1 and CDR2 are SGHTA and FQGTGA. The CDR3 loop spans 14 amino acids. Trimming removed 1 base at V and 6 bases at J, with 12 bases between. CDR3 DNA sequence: TGTGCCAGCAGCTTAATAGGGAGTGGTTCTGAAGCTTTCTTT. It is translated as CASSLIGSGSEAFF.

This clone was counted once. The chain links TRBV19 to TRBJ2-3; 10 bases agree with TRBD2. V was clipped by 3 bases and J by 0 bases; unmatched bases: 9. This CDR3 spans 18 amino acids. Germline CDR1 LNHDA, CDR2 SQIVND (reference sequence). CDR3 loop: CASSMGRTSGSSTDTQYF. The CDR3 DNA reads TGTGCCAGTAGTATGGGAAGGACTAGCGGTTCTAGCACAGATACGCAGTATTTT.

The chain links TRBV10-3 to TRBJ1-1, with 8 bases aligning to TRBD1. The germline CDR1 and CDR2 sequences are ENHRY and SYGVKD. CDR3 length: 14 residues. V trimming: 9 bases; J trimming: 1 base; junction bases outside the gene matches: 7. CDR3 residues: CAINVQGANTEAFF. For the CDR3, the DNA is TGTGCCATAAACGTGCAGGGGGCGAACACTGAAGCTTTCTTT.

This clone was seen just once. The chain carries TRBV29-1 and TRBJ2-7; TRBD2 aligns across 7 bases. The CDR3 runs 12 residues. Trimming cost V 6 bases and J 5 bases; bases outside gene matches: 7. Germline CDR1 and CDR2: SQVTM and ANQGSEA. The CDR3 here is CSVGGEFNEQYF. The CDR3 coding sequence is TGCAGCGTGGGGGGGGAATTTAACGAGCAGTACTTC.

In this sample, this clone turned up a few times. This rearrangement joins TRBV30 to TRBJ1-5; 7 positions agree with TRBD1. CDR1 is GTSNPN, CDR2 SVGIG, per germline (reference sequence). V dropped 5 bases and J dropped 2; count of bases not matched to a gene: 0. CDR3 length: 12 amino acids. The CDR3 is CAWGTGNQPQHF. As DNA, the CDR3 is TGTGCCTGGGGGACAGGCAATCAGCCCCAGCATTTT.

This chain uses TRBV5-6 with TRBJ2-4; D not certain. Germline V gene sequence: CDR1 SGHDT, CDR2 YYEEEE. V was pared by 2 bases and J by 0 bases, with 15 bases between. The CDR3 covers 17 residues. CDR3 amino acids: CASSLIRGQLAKNIQYF. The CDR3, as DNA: TGTGCCAGCAGCTTAATCAGAGGCCAACTAGCCAAAAACATTCAGTACTTC.

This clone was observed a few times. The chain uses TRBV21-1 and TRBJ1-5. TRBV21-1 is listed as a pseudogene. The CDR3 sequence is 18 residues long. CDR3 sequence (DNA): TGTGCCAGCAGCAAAGGGAAGCAGGGACGGGAGGGCAATCAGCCCCAGCATTTT. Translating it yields CASSKGKQGREGNQPQHF.

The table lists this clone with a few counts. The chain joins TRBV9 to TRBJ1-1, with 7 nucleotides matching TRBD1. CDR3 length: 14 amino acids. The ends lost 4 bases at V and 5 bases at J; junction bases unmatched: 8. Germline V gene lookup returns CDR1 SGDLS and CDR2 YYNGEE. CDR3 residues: CASSRRQGRTEAFF. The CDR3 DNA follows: TGTGCCAGCAGCCGCAGACAGGGTCGTACTGAAGCTTTCTTT.

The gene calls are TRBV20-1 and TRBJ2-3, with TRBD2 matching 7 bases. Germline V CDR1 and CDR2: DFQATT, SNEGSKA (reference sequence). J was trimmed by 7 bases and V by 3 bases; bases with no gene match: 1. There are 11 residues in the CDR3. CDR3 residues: CSARGGNTQYF. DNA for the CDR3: TGCAGTGCTAGGGGGGGGAATACGCAGTATTTT.

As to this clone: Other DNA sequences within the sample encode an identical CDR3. CDR3 in amino acids: CASSEAGGTEAFF. CDR3 DNA: TGTGCCAGCAGTGAAGCTGGGGGGACTGAAGCTTTCTTT. The chain couples TRBV6-1 to TRBJ1-1; tentatively, D is TRBD1 (5 bases). Trimming removed 0 bases at V and 5 bases at J, with 7 bases between. CDR1 MNHNS and CDR2 SASEGT come from the germline V gene. The CDR3 is 13 amino acids.

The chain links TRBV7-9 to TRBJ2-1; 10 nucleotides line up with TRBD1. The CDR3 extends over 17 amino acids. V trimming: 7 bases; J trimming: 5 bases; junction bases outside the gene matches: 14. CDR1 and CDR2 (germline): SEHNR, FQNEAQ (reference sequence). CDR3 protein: CASTAGDTGTGDNEQFF. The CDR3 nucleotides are TGTGCCAGCACCGCGGGAGACACCGGGACAGGGGACAATGAGCAGTTCTTC.

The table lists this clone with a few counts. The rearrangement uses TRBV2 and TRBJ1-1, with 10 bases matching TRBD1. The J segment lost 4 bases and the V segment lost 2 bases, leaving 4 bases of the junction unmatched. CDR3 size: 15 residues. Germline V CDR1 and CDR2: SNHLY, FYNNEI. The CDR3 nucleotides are TGTGCCAGCAGTGAATGGGGACAGGGGACCACTGAAGCTTTCTTT. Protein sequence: CASSEWGQGTTEAFF.

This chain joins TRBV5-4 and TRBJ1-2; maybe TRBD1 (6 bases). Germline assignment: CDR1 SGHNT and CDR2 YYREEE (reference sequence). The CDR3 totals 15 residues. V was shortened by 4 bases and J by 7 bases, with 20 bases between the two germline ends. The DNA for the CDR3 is TGTGCCAGCAGCCGCGAGGGGGGCGGGAGGATTGGCTACACCTTC. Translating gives CASSREGGGRIGYTF.

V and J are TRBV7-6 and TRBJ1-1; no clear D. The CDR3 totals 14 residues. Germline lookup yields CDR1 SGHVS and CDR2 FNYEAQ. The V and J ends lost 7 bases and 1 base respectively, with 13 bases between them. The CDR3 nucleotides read TGTGCCAGCACGCCTATCTTTCGGAACACTGAAGCTTTCTTT. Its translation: CASTPIFRNTEAFF.

CDR3 in amino acids: CAIASGANTGELFF. DNA of the CDR3: TGTGCCATTGCTAGCGGCGCGAACACCGGGGAGCTGTTTTTT. The chain uses TRBV10-3 and TRBJ2-2; 7 nucleotides align to TRBD2. In germline, CDR1 is ENHRY, CDR2 SYGVKD. This CDR3 has 14 amino acids. With V trimmed by 9 bases and J by 0 bases, 4 bases remained unmatched.

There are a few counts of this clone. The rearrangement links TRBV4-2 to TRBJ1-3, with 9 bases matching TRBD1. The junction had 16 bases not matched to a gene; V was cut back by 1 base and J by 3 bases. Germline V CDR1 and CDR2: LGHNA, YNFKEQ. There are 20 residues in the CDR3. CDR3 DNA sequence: TGTGCCAGCAGCCAAGTTCTCCCGGGACAGGGATGGGAAGGTGGAAACACCATATATTTT. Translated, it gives CASSQVLPGQGWEGGNTIYF.

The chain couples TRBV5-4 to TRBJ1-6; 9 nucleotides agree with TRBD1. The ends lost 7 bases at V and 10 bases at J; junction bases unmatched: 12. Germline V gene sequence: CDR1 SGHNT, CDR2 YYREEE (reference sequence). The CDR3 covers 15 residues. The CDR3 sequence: CASRPGTGKGSPLHF. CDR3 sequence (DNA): TGTGCCAGCCGACCAGGGACAGGGAAAGGCTCACCCCTCCACTTT.

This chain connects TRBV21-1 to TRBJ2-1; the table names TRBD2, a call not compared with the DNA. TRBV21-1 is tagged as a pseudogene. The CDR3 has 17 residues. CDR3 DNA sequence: TGTGCCAGCAGCAAAGCGCACCAGGAGGGCTCCTACAATGAGCAGTTCTTC. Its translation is CASSKAHQEGSYNEQFF.

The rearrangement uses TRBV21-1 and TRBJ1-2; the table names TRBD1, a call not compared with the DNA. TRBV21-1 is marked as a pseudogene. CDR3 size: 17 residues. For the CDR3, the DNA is TGTGCCAGCAGCCAAGGGCAGGGGGCAGGAGTCAACTATGGCTACACCTTC. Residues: CASSQGQGAGVNYGYTF.

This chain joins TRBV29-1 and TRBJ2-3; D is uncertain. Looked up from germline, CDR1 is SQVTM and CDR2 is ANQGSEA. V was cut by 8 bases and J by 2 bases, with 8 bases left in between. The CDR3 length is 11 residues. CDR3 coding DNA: TGCAGCTCCTCTCCCACAGATACGCAGTATTTT. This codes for CSSSPTDTQYF.

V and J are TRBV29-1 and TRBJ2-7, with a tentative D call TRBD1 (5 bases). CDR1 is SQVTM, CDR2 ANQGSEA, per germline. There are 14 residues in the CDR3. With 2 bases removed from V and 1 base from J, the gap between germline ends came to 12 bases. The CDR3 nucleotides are TGCAGCGTTGAAACAGGAACGGGTTCCTACGAGCAGTACTTC. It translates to CSVETGTGSYEQYF.

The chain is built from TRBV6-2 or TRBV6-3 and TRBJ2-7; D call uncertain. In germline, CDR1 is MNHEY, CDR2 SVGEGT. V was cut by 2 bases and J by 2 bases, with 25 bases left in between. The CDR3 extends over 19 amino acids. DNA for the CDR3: TGTGCCAGCAGTTACGAGGATAATATAAGTACCGGGTTTACCTACGAGCAGTACTTC. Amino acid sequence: CASSYEDNISTGFTYEQYF.

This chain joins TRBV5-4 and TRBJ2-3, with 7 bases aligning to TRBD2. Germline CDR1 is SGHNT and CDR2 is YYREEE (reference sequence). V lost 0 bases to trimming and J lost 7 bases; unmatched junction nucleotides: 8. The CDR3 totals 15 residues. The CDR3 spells CASSLAEVAGNTQYF. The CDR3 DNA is TGTGCCAGCAGCTTGGCCGAGGTAGCGGGCAATACGCAGTATTTT.

The DNA for the CDR3 is TGTGCCAGCCCGCCGGGGGGCAGGAGCTATAGCAATCAGCCCCAGCATTTT. It is translated as CASPPGGRSYSNQPQHF. The chain is built from TRBV28 and TRBJ1-5; D perhaps matches TRBD1 (6 bases). V lost 8 bases to trimming and J lost 0 bases, with 20 bases between them. Germline CDR1 reads MDHEN; CDR2 reads SYDVKM. This CDR3 is built from 17 residues.

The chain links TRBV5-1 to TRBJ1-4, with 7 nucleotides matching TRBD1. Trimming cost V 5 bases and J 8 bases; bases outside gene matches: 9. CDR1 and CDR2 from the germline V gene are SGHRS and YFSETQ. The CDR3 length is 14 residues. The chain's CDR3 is CASRSDREGEKLFF. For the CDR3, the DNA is TGCGCCAGCAGATCCGACAGGGAAGGCGAAAAACTGTTTTTT.

Written as DNA, the CDR3 is TGTGCCAGCAGCTTTGCAGGGACAGCCTCCTACGAGCAGTACTTC. The encoded protein is CASSFAGTASYEQYF. V and J are TRBV7-2 and TRBJ2-7; 7 nucleotides line up with TRBD1. The J segment lost 0 bases and the V segment lost 3 bases, leaving 5 bases of the junction unmatched. CDR3 length equals 15 residues. Germline V gives CDR1 SGHTA, CDR2 FQGNSA.